The sequence of this TCR beta chain was determined in a study of blood T cell repertoires in COVID-19. Study overall: Collection of acute and convalescent COVID-19 samples took place in the United States, Italy and Spain. In each case, the material was cDNA or gDNA derived from T cells, B-cell-depleted T cells, or PBMCs.

V lost 3 bases and J 5 bases, leaving 16 bases between the germline ends. CDR1 MNHNS and CDR2 SASEGT come from the germline V gene. This CDR3 has 15 amino acids. In the source study's methods: Researchers report that nucleated cell counts were estimated from reference gene primer amplification. TCRdb keeps only in-frame clones here, not all; method: immunoSEQ multiplex PCR. V, J and clone size were drawn from that table, and D and trimming were deduced from the DNA. The repertoire has some 210,000 clones, over 75% of them found once; the top ten carry around 4.8%. The receptor's source is a woman in her 40s with acute or convalescent COVID-19. The chain recombines TRBV6-1 with TRBJ1-1; D might be TRBD1 (6 bases). Sequenced material: peripheral blood. The CDR3 sequence: CASSDPYTGLTEAFF. CDR3 bases: TGTGCCAGCAGTGATCCTTATACAGGGTTGACTGAAGCTTTCTTT.